The 10 T cell receptor beta chains below come from one sample, sequenced in a study of cytomegalovirus exposure and HLA in healthy donors. The PCR contained 60 Vbeta and 13 Jbeta primers. Sequencing used immunoSEQ multiplex PCR; TCRdb keeps in-frame clones, though not all of them. The top ten clones hold roughly an eighth of a sample with tens of thousands of clones, more than 60% of them seen once. The sequencing sample was made of PBMCs. These receptors came from a male donor in good health and CMV-seropositive.

This chain links TRBV30 with TRBJ2-3; 9 bases align to TRBD2. Trimming took 5 bases from V and 7 from J; bases not matched to a gene: 13. From germline, CDR1 is GTSNPN and CDR2 SVGIG (reference sequence). The CDR3 has 15 residues. Here the CDR3 reads CAWALGLAGSNTQYF. As DNA, the CDR3 is TGTGCCTGGGCCCTGGGGCTAGCGGGATCAAATACGCAGTATTTT.

This rearrangement joins TRBV27 to TRBJ2-3, with TRBD2 identical over 7 bases. Trimming at V came to 6 bases and at J to 0 bases, leaving 6 bases not matched to a gene. The CDR3 is 15 residues long. The V gene's germline CDR1 is MNHEY and CDR2 SMNVEV (reference sequence). Written as DNA, the CDR3 is TGTGCCAGCAGCCCCGGGGGGACTAGCACAGATACGCAGTATTTT. Its translation is CASSPGGTSTDTQYF.

The rearrangement links TRBV28 to TRBJ1-2; 12 positions agree with TRBD1. There are 17 residues in the CDR3. Trimming took 7 bases from V and 1 from J; bases not matched to a gene: 10. The V gene's germline CDR1 is MDHEN and CDR2 SYDVKM. The CDR3 DNA is TGTGCCAGCACTAAAGGAGGGACAGGGGGCATTAACTATGGCTACACCTTC. It is translated as CASTKGGTGGINYGYTF.

The chain employs TRBV7-3 and TRBJ2-5; D gene ambiguous. The CDR3 contains 15 residues. Trimming shortened V by 0 bases and J by 1 base, and 9 bases separated the two germline ends. Germline V gene sequence: CDR1 SGHTA, CDR2 FQGTGA. The CDR3 DNA is TGTGCCAGCAGCTTAACTCTCGGCGGCCAAGAGACCCAGTACTTC. This sequence encodes CASSLTLGGQETQYF.

This chain joins TRBV6-1 and TRBJ2-7; TRBD2 aligns across 7 bases. Germline values: CDR1 MNHNS, CDR2 SASEGT. The length of the CDR3 is 15 residues. J gave up 2 bases and V 3 bases, and 7 bases lay outside the gene matches. This CDR3 reads CASSEELGGAYEQYF. The CDR3 coding sequence is TGTGCCAGCAGTGAGGAGTTGGGGGGGGCCTACGAGCAGTACTTC.

This sequence joins TRBV29-1 and TRBJ2-7, with 10 bases fitting TRBD1. There are 14 residues in the CDR3. Germline V gene lookup returns CDR1 SQVTM and CDR2 ANQGSEA. V trimming: 2 bases; J trimming: 3 bases; junction bases outside the gene matches: 4. The CDR3, as DNA: TGCAGCGTTGAAAACGGACAGGGGGGCTACGAGCAGTACTTC. This sequence encodes CSVENGQGGYEQYF.

This sequence joins TRBV29-1 and TRBJ1-4; no clear D gene. The V and J ends lost 5 bases and 0 bases respectively, with 10 bases between them. There are 14 residues in the CDR3. The germline V gene has CDR1 SQVTM and CDR2 ANQGSEA. The CDR3 DNA sequence: TGCAGCGTTCTGACACAAGCAACTAATGAAAAACTGTTTTTT. This codes for CSVLTQATNEKLFF.

This clone has only one observation. V and J are TRBV6-1 and TRBJ1-3, with TRBD1 identical over 10 bases. Trimming cost V 6 bases and J 6 bases; bases outside gene matches: 8. This CDR3 has 15 amino acids. Germline V gives CDR1 MNHNS, CDR2 SASEGT. The CDR3 coding sequence is TGTGCCAGCAGGATCGACAGGGGGCGACTAAACACCATATATTTT. This codes for CASRIDRGRLNTIYF.

V gene TRBV18 combines with J gene TRBJ2-1, with TRBD2 matching 8 bases. Germline V gives CDR1 KGHSH, CDR2 LQKENI. V gave up 0 bases and J gave up 4 bases; unmatched junction bases: 14. There are 19 residues in the CDR3. The CDR3 nucleotides are TGTGCCAGCTCACCACCGGGGATAGCGGGGTCCTTATTGTACAATGAGCAGTTCTTC. This gives the protein CASSPPGIAGSLLYNEQFF. The entire variable domain, with the rest obtained from reference TRBV18 and TRBJ2-1, is as follows: NAGVMQNPRHLVRRRGQEARLRCSPMKGHSHVYWYRQLPEEGLKFMVYLQKENIIDESGMPKERFSAEFPKEGPSILRIQQVVRGDSAAYFCASSPPGIAGSLLYNEQFFGPGTRLTVL.

The chain combines TRBV7-2 with TRBJ1-5, with 12 bases aligning to TRBD1. CDR1 is SGHTA, CDR2 FQGNSA, per germline. Trimming removed 5 bases from V and 0 bases from J; junction bases left unmatched: 11. The CDR3 length is 19 residues. CDR3 region: CASSAVGTGGPLSNQPQHF. For the CDR3, the DNA is TGTGCCAGCAGCGCGGTGGGGACAGGGGGCCCCCTTAGCAATCAGCCCCAGCATTTT.